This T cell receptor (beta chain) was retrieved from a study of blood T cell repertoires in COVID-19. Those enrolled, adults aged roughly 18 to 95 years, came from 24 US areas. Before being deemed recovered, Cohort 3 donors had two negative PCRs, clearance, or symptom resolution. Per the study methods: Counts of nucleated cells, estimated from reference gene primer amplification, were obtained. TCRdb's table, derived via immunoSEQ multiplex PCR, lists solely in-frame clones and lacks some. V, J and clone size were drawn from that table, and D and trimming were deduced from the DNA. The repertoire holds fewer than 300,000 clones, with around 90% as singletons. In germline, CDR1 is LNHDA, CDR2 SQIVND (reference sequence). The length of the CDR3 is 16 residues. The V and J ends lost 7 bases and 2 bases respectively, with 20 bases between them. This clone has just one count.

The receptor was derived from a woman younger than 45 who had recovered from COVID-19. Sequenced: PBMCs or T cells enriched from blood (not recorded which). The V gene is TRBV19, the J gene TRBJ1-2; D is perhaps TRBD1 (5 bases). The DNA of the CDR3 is TGTGCCAGTACCTTTCCCGGGGCGGGGATGAACTATGGCTACACCTTC. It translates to CASTFPGAGMNYGYTF. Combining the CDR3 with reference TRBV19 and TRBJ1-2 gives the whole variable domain DGGITQSPKYLFRKEGQNVTLSCEQNLNHDAMYWYRQDPGQGLRLIYYSQIVNDFQKGDIAEGYSVSREKKESFPLTVTSAQKNPTAFYLCASTFPGAGMNYGYTFGSGTRLTVV.